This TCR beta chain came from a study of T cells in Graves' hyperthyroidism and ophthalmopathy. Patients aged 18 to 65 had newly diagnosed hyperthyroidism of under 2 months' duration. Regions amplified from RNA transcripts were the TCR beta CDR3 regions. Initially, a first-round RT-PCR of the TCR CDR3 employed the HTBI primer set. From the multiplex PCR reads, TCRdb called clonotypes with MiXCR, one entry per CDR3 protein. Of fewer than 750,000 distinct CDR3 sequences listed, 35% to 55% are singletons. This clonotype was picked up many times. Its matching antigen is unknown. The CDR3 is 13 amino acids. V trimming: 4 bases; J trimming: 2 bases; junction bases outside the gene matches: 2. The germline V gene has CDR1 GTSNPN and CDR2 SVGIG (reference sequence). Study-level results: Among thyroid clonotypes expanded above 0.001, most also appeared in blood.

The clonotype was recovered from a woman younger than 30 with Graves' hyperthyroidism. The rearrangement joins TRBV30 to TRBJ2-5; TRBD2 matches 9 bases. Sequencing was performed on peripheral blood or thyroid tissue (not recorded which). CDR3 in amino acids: CAWTSGNQETQYF. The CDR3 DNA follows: TGTGCCTGGACTAGCGGGAATCAAGAGACCCAGTACTTC.